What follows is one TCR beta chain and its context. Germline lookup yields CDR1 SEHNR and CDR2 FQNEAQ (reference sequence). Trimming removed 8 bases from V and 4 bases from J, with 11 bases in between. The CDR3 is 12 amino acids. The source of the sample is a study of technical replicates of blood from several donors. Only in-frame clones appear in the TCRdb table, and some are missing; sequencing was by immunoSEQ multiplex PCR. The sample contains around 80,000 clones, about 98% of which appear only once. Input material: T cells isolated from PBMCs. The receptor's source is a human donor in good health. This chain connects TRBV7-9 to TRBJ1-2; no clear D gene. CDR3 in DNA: TGTGCCAGCTCTCCCCAGCGCTATGGCTACACCTTC. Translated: CASSPQRYGYTF.